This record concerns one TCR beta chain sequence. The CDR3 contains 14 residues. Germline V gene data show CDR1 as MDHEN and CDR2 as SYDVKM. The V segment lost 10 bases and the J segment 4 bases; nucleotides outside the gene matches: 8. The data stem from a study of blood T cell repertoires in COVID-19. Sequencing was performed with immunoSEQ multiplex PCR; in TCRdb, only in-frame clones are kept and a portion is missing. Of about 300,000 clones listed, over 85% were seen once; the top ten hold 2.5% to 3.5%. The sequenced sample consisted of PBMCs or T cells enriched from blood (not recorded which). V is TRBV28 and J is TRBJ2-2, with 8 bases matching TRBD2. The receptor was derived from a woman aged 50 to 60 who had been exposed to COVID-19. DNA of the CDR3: TGTGCCACCTCGCGGGGGGCGACCACCGGGGAGCTGTTTTTT. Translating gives CATSRGATTGELFF.